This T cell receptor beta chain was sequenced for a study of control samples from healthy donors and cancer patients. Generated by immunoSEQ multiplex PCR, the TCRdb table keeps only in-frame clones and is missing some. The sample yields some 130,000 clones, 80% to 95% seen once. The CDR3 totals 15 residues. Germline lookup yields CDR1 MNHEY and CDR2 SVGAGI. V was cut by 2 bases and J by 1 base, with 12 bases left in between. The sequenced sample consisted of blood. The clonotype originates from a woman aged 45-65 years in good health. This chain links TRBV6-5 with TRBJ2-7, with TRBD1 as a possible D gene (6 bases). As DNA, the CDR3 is TGTGCCAGCAGTTACGTACAGGGATCGTCCTACGAGCAGTACTTC. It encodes CASSYVQGSSYEQYF.